The entry that follows covers one T cell receptor (beta chain) sequence. Its antigen remains unknown. The sample comes from a study of cytomegalovirus exposure and HLA in healthy donors. Study-level points and caveats: Altogether, 170 or so TCR beta chains were recorded as cytomegalovirus-associated.

Per the germline V gene, CDR1 is MNHEY and CDR2 is SVGAGI. The length of the CDR3 is 13 residues. Trimming stripped 5 bases from V and 5 bases from J, with 12 bases between. Primers: 60 Vbeta forward and 13 Jbeta reverse. Sequencing used immunoSEQ multiplex PCR; TCRdb keeps in-frame clones, though not all of them. The sample carries 60,000 to 95,000 clones, approximately 82% recorded once. This TCR came from a man between 65 and 85 years old in good health and CMV-seropositive. Sequenced: PBMCs. This sequence joins TRBV6-5 and TRBJ2-5, with D perhaps matching TRBD2 (6 bases). The CDR3 nucleotides read TGTGCCAGCAGTCCGGGCGGGGACGAGACCCAGTACTTC. This codes for CASSPGGDETQYF.